This T cell receptor (beta chain) is drawn from a study of blood T cell repertoires in COVID-19. The CDR3 contains 15 residues. V lost 1 base to trimming and J lost 1 base, with 10 bases between them. The germline V gene encodes CDR1 MDHEN and CDR2 SYDVKM. This clone was seen only once. Generated by immunoSEQ multiplex PCR, the TCRdb table keeps only in-frame clones and is missing some. Here the sample spans about 160,000 clones, about 81% being singletons. The TCR sequence derives from a woman over 75 with acute or convalescent COVID-19. Sequencing used peripheral blood. The chain is built from TRBV28 and TRBJ2-5, with D possibly TRBD2 on 6 matching bases. As DNA, the CDR3 is TGTGCCAGCAGTTTATTCGCGGGAACCCAAGAGACCCAGTACTTC. This sequence encodes CASSLFAGTQETQYF.